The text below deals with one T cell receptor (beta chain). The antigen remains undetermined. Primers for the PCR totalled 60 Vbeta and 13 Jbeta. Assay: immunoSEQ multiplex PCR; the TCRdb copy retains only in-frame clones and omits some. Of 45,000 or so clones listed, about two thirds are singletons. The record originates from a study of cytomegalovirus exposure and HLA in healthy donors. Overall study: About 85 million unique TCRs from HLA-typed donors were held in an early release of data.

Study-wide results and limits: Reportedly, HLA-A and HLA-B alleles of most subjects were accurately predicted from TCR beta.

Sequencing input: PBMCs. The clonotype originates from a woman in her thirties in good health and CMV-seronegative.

In DNA form, the CDR3 reads TGCGCCAGCAGCTTGGTGCTAGCGGGAGGAACCGAGCAGTACTTC. Residues: CASSLVLAGGTEQYF. This sequence joins TRBV5-1 and TRBJ2-7; 11 bases map to TRBD2. This CDR3 is 15 amino acids long. V trimming: 0 bases; J trimming: 6 bases; junction bases outside the gene matches: 5. Germline-derived CDR1 and CDR2 are SGHRS and YFSETQ.